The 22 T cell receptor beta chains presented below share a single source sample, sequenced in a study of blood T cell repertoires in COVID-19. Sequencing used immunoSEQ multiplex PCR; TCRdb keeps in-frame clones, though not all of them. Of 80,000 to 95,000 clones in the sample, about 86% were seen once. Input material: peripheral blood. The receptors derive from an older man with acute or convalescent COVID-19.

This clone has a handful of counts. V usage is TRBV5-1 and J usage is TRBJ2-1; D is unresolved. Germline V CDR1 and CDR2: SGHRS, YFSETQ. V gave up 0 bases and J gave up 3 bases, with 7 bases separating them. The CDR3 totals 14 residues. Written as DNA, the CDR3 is TGCGCCAGCAGCTTGGCCGTCGGCTACAATGAGCAGTTCTTC. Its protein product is CASSLAVGYNEQFF.

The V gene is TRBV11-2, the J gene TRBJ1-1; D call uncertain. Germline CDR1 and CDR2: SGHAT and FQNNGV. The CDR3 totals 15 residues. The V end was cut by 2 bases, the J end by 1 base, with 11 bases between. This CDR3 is CASSLSRTRNTEAFF. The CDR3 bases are TGTGCCAGCAGCTTAAGTCGCACCAGGAACACTGAAGCTTTCTTT.

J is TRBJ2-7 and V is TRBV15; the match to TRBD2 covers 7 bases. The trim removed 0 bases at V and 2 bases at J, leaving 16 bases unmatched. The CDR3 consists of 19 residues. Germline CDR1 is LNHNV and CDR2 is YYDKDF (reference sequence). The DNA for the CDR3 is TGTGCCACCAGCAGAGATCGTATCCTACAGCGGGAATCCCCCTACGAGCAGTACTTC. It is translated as CATSRDRILQRESPYEQYF.

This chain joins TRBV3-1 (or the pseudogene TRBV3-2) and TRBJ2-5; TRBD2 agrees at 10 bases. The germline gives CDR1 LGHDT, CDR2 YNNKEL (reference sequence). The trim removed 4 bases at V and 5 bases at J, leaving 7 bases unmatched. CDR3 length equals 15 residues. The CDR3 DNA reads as TGTGCCAGCAGCCCCGGGACTAGCGATTTCGAGACCCAGTACTTC. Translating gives CASSPGTSDFETQYF.

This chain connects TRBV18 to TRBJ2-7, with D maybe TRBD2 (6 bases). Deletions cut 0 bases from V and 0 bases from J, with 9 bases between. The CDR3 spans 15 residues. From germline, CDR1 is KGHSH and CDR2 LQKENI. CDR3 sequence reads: CASSPPGRSSYEQYF. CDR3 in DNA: TGTGCCAGCTCACCACCCGGGAGAAGCTCCTACGAGCAGTACTTC.

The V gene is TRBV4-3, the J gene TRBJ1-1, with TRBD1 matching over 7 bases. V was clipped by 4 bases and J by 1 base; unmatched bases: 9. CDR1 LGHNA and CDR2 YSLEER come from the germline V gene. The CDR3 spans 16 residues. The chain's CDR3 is CASSRRQGGRNTEAFF. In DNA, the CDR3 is TGCGCCAGCAGCCGGCGACAGGGCGGGCGGAACACTGAAGCTTTCTTT.

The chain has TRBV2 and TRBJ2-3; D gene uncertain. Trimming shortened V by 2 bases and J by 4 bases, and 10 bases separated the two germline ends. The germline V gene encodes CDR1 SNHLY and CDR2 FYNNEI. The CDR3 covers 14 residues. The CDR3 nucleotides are TGTGCCAGCAGTGAACAGGTTCATGCAGATACGCAGTATTTT. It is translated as CASSEQVHADTQYF.

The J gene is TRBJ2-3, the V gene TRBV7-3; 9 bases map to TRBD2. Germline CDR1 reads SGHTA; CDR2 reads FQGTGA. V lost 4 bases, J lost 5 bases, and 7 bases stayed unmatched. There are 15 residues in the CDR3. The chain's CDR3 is CASSSGSGSLDTQYF. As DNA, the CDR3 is TGTGCCAGCAGCTCCGGTAGCGGGAGTTTAGATACGCAGTATTTT.

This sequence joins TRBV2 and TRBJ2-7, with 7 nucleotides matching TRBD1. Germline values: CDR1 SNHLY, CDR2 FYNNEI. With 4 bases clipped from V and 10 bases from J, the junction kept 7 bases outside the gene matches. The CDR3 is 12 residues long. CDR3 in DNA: TGTGCCAGCAGTGGGACAGGATTCGATCAGTACTTC. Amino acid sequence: CASSGTGFDQYF.

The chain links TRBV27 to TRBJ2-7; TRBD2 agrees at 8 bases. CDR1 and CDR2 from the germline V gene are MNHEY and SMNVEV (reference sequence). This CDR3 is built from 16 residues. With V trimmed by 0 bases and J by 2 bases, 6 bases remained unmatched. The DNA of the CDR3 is TGTGCCAGCAGTTTATCTCTGGGACTAGAGACCTACGAGCAGTACTTC. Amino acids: CASSLSLGLETYEQYF.

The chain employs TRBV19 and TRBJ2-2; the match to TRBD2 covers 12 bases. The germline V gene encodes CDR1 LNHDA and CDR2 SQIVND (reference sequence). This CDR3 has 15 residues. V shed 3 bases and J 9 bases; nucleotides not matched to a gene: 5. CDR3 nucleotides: TGTGCCAGTAGTATTTTGACTAGCGGGAGTAGGGAGCTGTTTTTT. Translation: CASSILTSGSRELFF.

The CDR3 DNA reads TGCGCCAGCAGCTCAGGACAGTACAATCAGCCCCAGCATTTT. Its protein is CASSSGQYNQPQHF. This chain joins TRBV5-1 and TRBJ1-5, with D tentatively TRBD1 (6 bases). V lost 3 bases, J lost 3 bases, and 10 bases lay in between. The germline CDR1 and CDR2 sequences are SGHRS and YFSETQ. This CDR3 spans 14 amino acids.

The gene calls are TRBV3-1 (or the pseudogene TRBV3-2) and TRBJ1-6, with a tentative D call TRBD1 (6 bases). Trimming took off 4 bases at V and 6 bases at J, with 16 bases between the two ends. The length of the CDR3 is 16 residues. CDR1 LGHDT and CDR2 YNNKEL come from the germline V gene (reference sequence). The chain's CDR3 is CASSRVLTGINSPLHF. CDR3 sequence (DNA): TGTGCCAGCAGCCGGGTCCTGACAGGAATTAATTCACCCCTCCACTTT.

The CDR3: CASSYSGVLGNSPLHF. CDR3 sequence (DNA): TGTGCCAGCAGTTACTCCGGGGTCCTGGGAAATTCACCCCTCCACTTT. This chain connects TRBV6-5 to TRBJ1-6; D unclear. Germline-derived CDR1 and CDR2 are MNHEY and SVGAGI. With 0 bases removed from V and 7 bases from J, the gap between germline ends came to 13 bases. There are 16 residues in the CDR3.

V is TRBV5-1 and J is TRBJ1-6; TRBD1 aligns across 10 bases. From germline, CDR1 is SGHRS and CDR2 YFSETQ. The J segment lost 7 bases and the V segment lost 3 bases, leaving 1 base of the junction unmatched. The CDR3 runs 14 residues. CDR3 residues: CASSWDRGNSPLHF. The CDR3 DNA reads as TGCGCCAGCAGCTGGGACAGGGGAAATTCACCCCTCCACTTT.

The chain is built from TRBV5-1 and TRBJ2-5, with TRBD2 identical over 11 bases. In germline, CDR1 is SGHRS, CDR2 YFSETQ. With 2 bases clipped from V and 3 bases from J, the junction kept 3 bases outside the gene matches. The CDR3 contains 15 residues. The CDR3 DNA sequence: TGCGCCAGCAGCTTTCTACTAGCGGGAGAAGAGACCCAGTACTTC. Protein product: CASSFLLAGEETQYF.

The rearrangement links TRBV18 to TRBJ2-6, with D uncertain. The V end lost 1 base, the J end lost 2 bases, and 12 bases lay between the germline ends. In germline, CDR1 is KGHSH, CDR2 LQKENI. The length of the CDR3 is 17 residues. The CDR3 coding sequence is TGTGCCAGCTCACCACGAACCGGAGCTGCTGGGGCCAACGTCCTGACTTTC. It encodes CASSPRTGAAGANVLTF. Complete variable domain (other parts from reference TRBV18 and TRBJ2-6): NAGVMQNPRHLVRRRGQEARLRCSPMKGHSHVYWYRQLPEEGLKFMVYLQKENIIDESGMPKERFSAEFPKEGPSILRIQQVVRGDSAAYFCASSPRTGAAGANVLTFGAGSRLTVL.

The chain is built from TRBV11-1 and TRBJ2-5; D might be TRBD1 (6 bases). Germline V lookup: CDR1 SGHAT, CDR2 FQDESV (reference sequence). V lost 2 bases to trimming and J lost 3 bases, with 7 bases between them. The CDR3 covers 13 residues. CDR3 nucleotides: TGTGCCAGCAGCTTACCAGGGGAAGAGACCCAGTACTTC. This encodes CASSLPGEETQYF.

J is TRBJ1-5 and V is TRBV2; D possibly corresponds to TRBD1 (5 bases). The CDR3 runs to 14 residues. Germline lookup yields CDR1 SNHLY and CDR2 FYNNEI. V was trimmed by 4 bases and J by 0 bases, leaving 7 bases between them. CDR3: CASSGQYSNQPQHF. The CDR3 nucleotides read TGTGCCAGCAGTGGACAGTATAGCAATCAGCCCCAGCATTTT.

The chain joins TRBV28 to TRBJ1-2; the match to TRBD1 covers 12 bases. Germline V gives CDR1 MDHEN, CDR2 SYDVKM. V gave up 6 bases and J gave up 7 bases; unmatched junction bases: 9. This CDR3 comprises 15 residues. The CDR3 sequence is CASSPQGQGASGYTF. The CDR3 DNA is TGTGCCAGCAGCCCTCAGGGACAGGGGGCGTCTGGCTACACCTTC.

In nucleotides, the CDR3 is TGCAGTGCTCTACGAATCTACGAGCAGTACTTC. Translated, it gives CSALRIYEQYF. The chain has TRBV20-1 and TRBJ2-7; D gene uncertain. The V and J ends lost 5 bases and 3 bases respectively, with 8 bases between them. Germline V CDR1 and CDR2: DFQATT, SNEGSKA (reference sequence). This CDR3 is built from 11 residues.

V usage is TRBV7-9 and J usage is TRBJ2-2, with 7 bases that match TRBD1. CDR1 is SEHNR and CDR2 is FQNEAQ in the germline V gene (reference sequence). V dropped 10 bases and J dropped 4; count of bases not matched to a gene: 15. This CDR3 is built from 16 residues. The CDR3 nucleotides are TGTGCCACCTCGACAGGGTCTGCGAGGAGCACCGGGGAGCTGTTTTTT. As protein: CATSTGSARSTGELFF.